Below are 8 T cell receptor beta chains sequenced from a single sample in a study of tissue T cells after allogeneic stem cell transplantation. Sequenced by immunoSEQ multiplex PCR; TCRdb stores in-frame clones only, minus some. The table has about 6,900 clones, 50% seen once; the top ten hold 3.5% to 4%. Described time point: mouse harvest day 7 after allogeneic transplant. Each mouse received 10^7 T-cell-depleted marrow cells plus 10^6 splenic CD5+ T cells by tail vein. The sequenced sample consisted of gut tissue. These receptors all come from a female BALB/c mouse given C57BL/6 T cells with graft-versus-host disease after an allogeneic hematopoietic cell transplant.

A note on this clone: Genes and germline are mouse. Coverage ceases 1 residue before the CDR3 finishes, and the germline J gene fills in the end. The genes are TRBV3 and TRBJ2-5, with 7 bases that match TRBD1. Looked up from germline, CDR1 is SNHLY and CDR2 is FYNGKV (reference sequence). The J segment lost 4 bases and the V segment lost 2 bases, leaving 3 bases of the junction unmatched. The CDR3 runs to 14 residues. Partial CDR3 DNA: TGTGCCAGCAGCTTAAGCAGGGGGAAAGACACCCAGTAC. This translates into CASSLSRGKDTQY. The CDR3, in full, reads CASSLSRGKDTQYF.

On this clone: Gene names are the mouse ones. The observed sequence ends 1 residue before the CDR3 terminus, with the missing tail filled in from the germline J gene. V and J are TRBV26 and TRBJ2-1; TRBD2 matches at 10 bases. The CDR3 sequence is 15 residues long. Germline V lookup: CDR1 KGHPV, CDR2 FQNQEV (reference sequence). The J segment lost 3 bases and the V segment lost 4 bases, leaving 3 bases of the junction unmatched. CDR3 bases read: TGTGCCAGCAGTCCCACTGGGGGGGGCTATGCTGAGCAGTTC. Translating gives CASSPTGGGYAEQF. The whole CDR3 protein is CASSPTGGGYAEQFF.

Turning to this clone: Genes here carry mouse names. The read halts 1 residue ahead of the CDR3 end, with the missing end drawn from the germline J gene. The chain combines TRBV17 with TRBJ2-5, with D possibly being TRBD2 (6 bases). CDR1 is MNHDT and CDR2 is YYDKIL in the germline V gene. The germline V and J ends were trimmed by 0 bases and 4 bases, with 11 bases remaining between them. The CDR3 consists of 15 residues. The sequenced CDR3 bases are TGTGCTAGCAGTAGAGATGCCCGGGGGGAAGACACCCAGTAC. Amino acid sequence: CASSRDARGEDTQY. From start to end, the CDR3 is CASSRDARGEDTQYF.

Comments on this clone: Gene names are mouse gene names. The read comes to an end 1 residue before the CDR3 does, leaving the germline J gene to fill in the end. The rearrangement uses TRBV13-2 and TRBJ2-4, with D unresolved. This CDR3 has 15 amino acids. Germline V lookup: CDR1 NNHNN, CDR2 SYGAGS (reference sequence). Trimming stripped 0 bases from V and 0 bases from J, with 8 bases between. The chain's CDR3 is CASGDETTSQNTLYF. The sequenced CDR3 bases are TGTGCCAGCGGTGATGAAACAACTAGTCAAAACACCTTGTAC.

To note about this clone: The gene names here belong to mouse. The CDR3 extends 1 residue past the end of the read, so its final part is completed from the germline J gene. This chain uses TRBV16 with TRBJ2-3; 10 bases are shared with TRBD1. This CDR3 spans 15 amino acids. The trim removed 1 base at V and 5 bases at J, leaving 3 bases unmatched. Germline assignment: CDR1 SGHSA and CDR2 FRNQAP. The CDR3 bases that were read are TGTGCAAGCAGCTTAGGGGGGACAGGGGAAGAAACGCTGTAT. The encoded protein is CASSLGGTGEETLY. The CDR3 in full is CASSLGGTGEETLYF.

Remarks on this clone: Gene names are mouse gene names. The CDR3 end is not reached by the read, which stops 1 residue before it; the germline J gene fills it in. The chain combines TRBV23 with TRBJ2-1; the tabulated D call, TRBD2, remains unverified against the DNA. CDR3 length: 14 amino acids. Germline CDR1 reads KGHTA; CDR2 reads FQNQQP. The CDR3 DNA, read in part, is TGCTCCAGCACCCGGACTGGGGGGGTTGCTGAGCAGTTC. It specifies CSSTRTGGVAEQF. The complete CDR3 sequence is CSSTRTGGVAEQFF.

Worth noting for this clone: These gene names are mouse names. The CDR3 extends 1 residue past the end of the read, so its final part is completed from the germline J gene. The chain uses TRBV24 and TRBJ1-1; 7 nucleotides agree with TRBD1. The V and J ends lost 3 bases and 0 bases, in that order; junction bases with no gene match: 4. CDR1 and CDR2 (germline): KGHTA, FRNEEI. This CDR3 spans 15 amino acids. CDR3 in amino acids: CASSLGDSANTEVFF. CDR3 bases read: TGTGCCAGCAGTCTAGGGGACAGTGCAAACACAGAAGTCTTC.

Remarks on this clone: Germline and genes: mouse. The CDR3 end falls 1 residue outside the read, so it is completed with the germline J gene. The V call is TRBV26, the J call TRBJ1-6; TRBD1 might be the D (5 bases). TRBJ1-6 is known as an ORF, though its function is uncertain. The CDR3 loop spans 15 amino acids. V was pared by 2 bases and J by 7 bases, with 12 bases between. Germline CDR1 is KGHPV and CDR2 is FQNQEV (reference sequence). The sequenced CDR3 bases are TGTGCCAGCAGTCTGCAGCAGGGAGGGAATTCGCCCCTCTAC. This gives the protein CASSLQQGGNSPLY. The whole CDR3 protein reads CASSLQQGGNSPLYF.